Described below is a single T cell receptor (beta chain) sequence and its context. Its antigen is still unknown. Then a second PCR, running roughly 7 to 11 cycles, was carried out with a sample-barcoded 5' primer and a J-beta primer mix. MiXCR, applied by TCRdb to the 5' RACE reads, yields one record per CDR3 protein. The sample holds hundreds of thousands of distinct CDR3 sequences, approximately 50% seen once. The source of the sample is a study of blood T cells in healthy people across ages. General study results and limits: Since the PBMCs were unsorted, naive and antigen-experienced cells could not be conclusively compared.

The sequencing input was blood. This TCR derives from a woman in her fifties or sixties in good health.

CDR3 residues: CASSLDGTDYGYTF. The DNA for the CDR3 is TGTGCCAGCAGCTTAGACGGGACAGACTATGGCTACACCTTC. The chain carries TRBV7-8 and TRBJ1-2; 7 bases align to TRBD1. In germline, CDR1 is SGHVS, CDR2 FQNEAQ. The V and J ends lost 1 base and 3 bases, in that order; junction bases with no gene match: 2. This CDR3 comprises 14 residues.